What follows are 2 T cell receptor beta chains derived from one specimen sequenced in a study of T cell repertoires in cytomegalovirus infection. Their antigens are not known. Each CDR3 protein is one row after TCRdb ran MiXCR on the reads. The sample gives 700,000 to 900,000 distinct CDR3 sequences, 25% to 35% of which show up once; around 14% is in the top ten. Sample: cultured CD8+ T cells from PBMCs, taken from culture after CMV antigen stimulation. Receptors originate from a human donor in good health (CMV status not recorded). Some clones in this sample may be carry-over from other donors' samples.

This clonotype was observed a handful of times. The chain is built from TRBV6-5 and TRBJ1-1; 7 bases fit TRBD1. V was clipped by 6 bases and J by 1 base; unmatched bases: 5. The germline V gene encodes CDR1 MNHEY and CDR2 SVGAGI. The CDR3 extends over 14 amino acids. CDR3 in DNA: TGTGCCAGCAGACCGACAGGGCAGAACACTGAAGCTTTCTTT. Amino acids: CASRPTGQNTEAFF.

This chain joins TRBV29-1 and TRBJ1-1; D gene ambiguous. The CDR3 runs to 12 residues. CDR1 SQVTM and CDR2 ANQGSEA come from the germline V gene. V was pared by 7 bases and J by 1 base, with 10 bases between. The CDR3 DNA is TGCAGCGCAGGACCGTGGAACACTGAAGCTTTCTTT. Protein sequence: CSAGPWNTEAFF.